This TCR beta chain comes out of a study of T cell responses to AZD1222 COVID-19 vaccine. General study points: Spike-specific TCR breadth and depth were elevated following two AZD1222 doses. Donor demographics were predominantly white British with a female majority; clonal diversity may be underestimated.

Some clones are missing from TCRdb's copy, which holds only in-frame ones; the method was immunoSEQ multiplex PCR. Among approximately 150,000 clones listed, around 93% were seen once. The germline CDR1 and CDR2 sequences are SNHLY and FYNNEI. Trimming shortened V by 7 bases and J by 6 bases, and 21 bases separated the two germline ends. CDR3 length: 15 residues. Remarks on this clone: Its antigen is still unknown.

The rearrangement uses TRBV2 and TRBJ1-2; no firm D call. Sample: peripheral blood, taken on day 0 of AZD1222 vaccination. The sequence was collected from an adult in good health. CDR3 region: CASTERGAGYDGYTF. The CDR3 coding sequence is TGTGCCAGCACCGAGCGTGGAGCGGGGTACGATGGCTACACCTTC.